These 32 T cell receptor beta chains were sequenced from one sample in a study of shared clonotypes between healthy human individuals (dated by TCRdb to between 2020 and 2021). The library was built by means of the immunoSEQ multiplex PCR assay. Here the immuneACCESS table is served through TCRdb, limited to in-frame sequences with V and J called. Missing clones are a known gap in these copies; in checked studies unresolved V genes cover under half, and the rest lacks a known reason. The sample includes roughly 640,000 clones, with over 65% observed a single time. The top ten clones comprise 1.5% to 2% of the sample. Sequencing was done on a sample of memory CD4+ T cells sorted from blood. What this sample's cell subset or site label stands for: CD45RA-negative fraction. The receptors were gathered from a woman aged 25 to 39 in good health.

This clone was picked up a small number of times. J is TRBJ1-5 and V is TRBV2; D is perhaps TRBD1 (6 bases). Trimming took off 3 bases at V and 5 bases at J, with 14 bases between the two ends. Germline V gives CDR1 SNHLY, CDR2 FYNNEI. The CDR3 is 15 residues long. The CDR3 loop reads CASSDGGARDQPQHF. Here the CDR3 DNA reads TGTGCCAGCAGTGATGGGGGGGCAAGGGATCAGCCCCAGCATTTT.

The chain has TRBV13 and TRBJ2-7; a weak D match, TRBD1 (6 bases). Trimming left V 5 bases short and J 5 bases short, with 16 bases between. The CDR3 is 14 amino acids. Germline CDR1 and CDR2: PRHDT and FYEKMQ (reference sequence). The CDR3 nucleotides read TGTGCCAGCAGCAGAGAACAGGGTATGAACGAGCAGTACTTC. Protein sequence: CASSREQGMNEQYF.

This chain uses TRBV18 with TRBJ2-3; D unresolved. Germline CDR1 reads KGHSH; CDR2 reads LQKENI. This CDR3 comprises 13 residues. V lost 0 bases, J lost 5 bases, and 6 bases lay in between. CDR3 in DNA: TGTGCCAGCTCACCACCGACCCGAGATACGCAGTATTTT. Protein sequence: CASSPPTRDTQYF.

The genes are TRBV6-5 and TRBJ1-1; a possible D gene is TRBD1 (5 bases). Trimming cost V 6 bases and J 0 bases, with 11 bases left between them. The germline V gene encodes CDR1 MNHEY and CDR2 SVGAGI. This CDR3 region has 14 residues. The CDR3 DNA reads TGTGCCAGCAGCCCAGGGAGGATGAACACTGAAGCTTTCTTT. Translation: CASSPGRMNTEAFF.

Remarks on this clone: The same CDR3 can be traced to other DNA sequences in this sample. The J gene is TRBJ2-2, the V gene TRBV2; TRBD1 matches 11 bases. Germline-derived CDR1 and CDR2 are SNHLY and FYNNEI. The CDR3 contains 15 residues. J lost 5 bases, V lost 6 bases, and 5 bases had no gene match. The CDR3 region has the DNA TGTGCCAGCAGCGCGGGACAGGGGGGGACCGGGGAGCTGTTTTTT. Translating gives CASSAGQGGTGELFF.

V usage is TRBV2 and J usage is TRBJ1-2, with D possibly matching TRBD1 (6 bases). CDR1 is SNHLY, CDR2 FYNNEI, per germline. V gave up 7 bases and J gave up 7 bases, with 13 bases separating them. This CDR3 is built from 12 residues. DNA for the CDR3: TGTGCCAGCAATACACAGGGTGCTGGCTACACCTTC. It specifies CASNTQGAGYTF. The variable domain in full, completed from reference TRBV2 and TRBJ1-2, reads EPEVTQTPSHQVTQMGQEVILRCVPISNHLYFYWYRQILGQKVEFLVSFYNNEISEKSEIFDDQFSVERPDGSNFTLKIRSTKLEDSAMYFCASNTQGAGYTFGSGTRLTVV.

This clone has a single count. The chain combines TRBV5-1 with TRBJ1-1; 8 bases match TRBD1. With V trimmed by 0 bases and J by 3 bases, 1 base remained unmatched. Germline assignment: CDR1 SGHRS and CDR2 YFSETQ. This CDR3 spans 14 amino acids. The CDR3 DNA sequence: TGCGCCAGCAGCTTGGTGGGACAGGACACTGAAGCTTTCTTT. It codes for CASSLVGQDTEAFF. Variable domain in full (rest from reference TRBV5-1 and TRBJ1-1): KAGVTQTPRYLIKTRGQQVTLSCSPISGHRSVSWYQQTPGQGLQFLFEYFSETQRNKGNFPGRFSGRQFSNSRSEMNVSTLELGDSALYLCASSLVGQDTEAFFGQGTRLTVV.

The rearrangement uses TRBV28 and TRBJ2-7, with D perhaps TRBD1 (7 bases). V dropped 7 bases and J dropped 3 bases, with 22 bases sitting between them. From germline, CDR1 is MDHEN and CDR2 SYDVKM. This CDR3 spans 16 amino acids. CDR3 in amino acids: CASKPRGAALIYEQYF. The CDR3 DNA is TGTGCCAGCAAGCCCAGGGGGGCGGCTCTTATCTACGAGCAGTACTTC.

V is TRBV5-1 and J is TRBJ2-7; 9 bases line up with TRBD1. After removal of 0 bases from V and 6 bases from J, the junction contained 19 bases not matched to a gene. Per germline, CDR1 SGHRS and CDR2 YFSETQ. CDR3 size: 19 residues. CDR3 in amino acids: CASSLAPGQGTGLGLEQYF. The CDR3 nucleotides read TGCGCCAGCAGCTTGGCCCCGGGACAGGGAACTGGACTAGGGCTCGAGCAGTACTTC.

This clone showed up just a few times. The rearrangement joins TRBV5-1 to TRBJ2-1, with TRBD1 identical over 7 bases. The CDR3 spans 15 residues. Trimming removed 4 bases from V and 6 bases from J; junction bases left unmatched: 10. Per the germline V gene, CDR1 is SGHRS and CDR2 is YFSETQ. The CDR3 region has the DNA TGCGCCAGCAGCATCGGGACAGCCGTCGCCAATGAGCAGTTCTTC. Protein: CASSIGTAVANEQFF.

V usage is TRBV20-1 and J usage is TRBJ2-7, with 9 bases matching TRBD2. V dropped 7 bases and J dropped 4; count of bases not matched to a gene: 2. The CDR3 has 11 residues. Per the germline V gene, CDR1 is DFQATT and CDR2 is SNEGSKA (reference sequence). CDR3 coding DNA: TGCAGTGTAGCGGGGGTTTACGAGCAGTACTTC. This gives the protein CSVAGVYEQYF.

The chain joins TRBV5-4 to TRBJ2-2; TRBD2 is a possible D gene (5 bases). The germline V and J ends were trimmed by 0 bases and 8 bases, with 17 bases remaining between them. CDR1 SGHNT and CDR2 YYREEE come from the germline V gene (reference sequence). CDR3 length: 16 residues. The CDR3 region has the DNA TGTGCCAGCAGCTTGGATTTAGAGGGAAGAGGGGGGGAGCTGTTTTTT. Its translation: CASSLDLEGRGGELFF.

This clone has more than one count but fewer than ten. V and J are TRBV2 and TRBJ2-5; 8 positions match TRBD2. Germline loops: CDR1 SNHLY, CDR2 FYNNEI. The CDR3 contains 14 residues. V shed 5 bases and J 5 bases; nucleotides not matched to a gene: 7. The CDR3 sequence: CASSTQRELETQYF. The CDR3 DNA follows: TGTGCCAGCAGTACCCAGCGGGAGCTGGAGACCCAGTACTTC.

This clone was counted a few times. V and J are TRBV2 and TRBJ1-2; a weak D match, TRBD1 (5 bases). Germline CDR1 SNHLY, CDR2 FYNNEI. Trimming removed 6 bases at V and 9 bases at J, with 8 bases between. The CDR3 runs 10 residues. CDR3 DNA: TGTGCCAGCAGGACAGTGAGCTACACCTTC. Translated, it gives CASRTVSYTF.

The chain employs TRBV6-5 and TRBJ1-2; 10 bases agree with TRBD1. Germline-derived CDR1 and CDR2 are MNHEY and SVGAGI. The CDR3 covers 14 residues. V dropped 6 bases and J dropped 5; count of bases not matched to a gene: 6. The CDR3 DNA reads TGTGCCAGCAGAACACCGGGACAGGGGTATGGCTACACCTTC. It codes for CASRTPGQGYGYTF.

V is TRBV28 and J is TRBJ2-5, with 15 bases identical to TRBD2. The germline gives CDR1 MDHEN, CDR2 SYDVKM. J lost 5 bases, V lost 1 base, and 11 bases had no gene match. This CDR3 spans 19 amino acids. This CDR3 reads CASSLSGIGTSGRRETQYF. CDR3 DNA sequence: TGTGCCAGCAGTTTATCTGGGATCGGGACTAGCGGGAGGAGGGAGACCCAGTACTTC. The full variable domain, rest sourced from reference TRBV28 and TRBJ2-5, is DVKVTQSSRYLVKRTGEKVFLECVQDMDHENMFWYRQDPGLGLRLIYFSYDVKMKEKGDIPEGYSVSREKKERFSLILESASTNQTSMYLCASSLSGIGTSGRRETQYFGPGTRLLVL.

This chain links TRBV7-7 with TRBJ2-4; D perhaps matches TRBD1 (6 bases). There are 13 residues in the CDR3. Trimming stripped 1 base from V and 7 bases from J, with 8 bases between. The germline V gene has CDR1 SSHAT and CDR2 FNYEAQ (reference sequence). The CDR3 sequence: CASSLGQGNIQYF. The DNA for the CDR3 is TGTGCCAGCAGCTTAGGGCAGGGGAACATTCAGTACTTC.

This chain uses TRBV7-2 with TRBJ1-4; D perhaps matches TRBD1 (6 bases). The V end was cut by 1 base, the J end by 8 bases, with 14 bases between. There are 15 residues in the CDR3. Germline V gene lookup returns CDR1 SGHTA and CDR2 FQGNSA. The CDR3 region has the DNA TGTGCCAGCAGCTTAGATCCCGGGGGGCGCGAAAAACTGTTTTTT. Translation: CASSLDPGGREKLFF.

This chain joins TRBV7-7 and TRBJ1-5; no clear D. The CDR3 has 16 residues. The V gene's germline CDR1 is SSHAT and CDR2 FNYEAQ (reference sequence). V shed 2 bases and J shed 0 bases, with 11 bases lying between them. CDR3 coding DNA: TGTGCCAGCAGCTTAACCTACGAACATAGCAATCAGCCCCAGCATTTT. It specifies CASSLTYEHSNQPQHF.

This chain joins TRBV10-3 and TRBJ2-3, with TRBD1 as a possible D gene (5 bases). Germline V gene data show CDR1 as ENHRY and CDR2 as SYGVKD. Trimming pared 5 bases from V and 1 base from J, leaving 10 bases between. This CDR3 is built from 14 residues. The CDR3 nucleotides read TGTGCCATCAGTCCAGCGACAGGCACAGATACGCAGTATTTT. Its protein product is CAISPATGTDTQYF.

V is TRBV28 and J is TRBJ1-5; 12 bases fit TRBD1. V lost 6 bases to trimming and J lost 2 bases; unmatched junction nucleotides: 8. The germline V gene encodes CDR1 MDHEN and CDR2 SYDVKM. CDR3 size: 17 residues. CDR3 DNA sequence: TGTGCCAGCAGCTACCCGGGACAGGGGGCTGGCAATCAGCCCCAGCATTTT. Encoded protein: CASSYPGQGAGNQPQHF.

The chain has TRBV14 and TRBJ1-4, with D uncertain. With 4 bases removed from V and 4 bases from J, the gap between germline ends came to 16 bases. CDR3 length: 16 amino acids. Germline assignment: CDR1 SGHDN and CDR2 FVKESK. The CDR3 DNA is TGTGCCAGCAGCCGCAGAGTGGAGGGAGTTAATGAAAAACTGTTTTTT. The encoded protein is CASSRRVEGVNEKLFF.

The rearrangement uses TRBV5-1 and TRBJ2-3, with unresolved D. Trimming took 2 bases from V and 0 from J, leaving 7 bases between them. Germline V CDR1 and CDR2: SGHRS, YFSETQ. CDR3 size: 14 residues. The CDR3 here is CASSFDTSTDTQYF. As DNA, the CDR3 is TGCGCCAGCAGCTTTGATACTAGCACAGATACGCAGTATTTT.

This chain's CDR3 is CAISSSPSGSTGELFF. In DNA, the CDR3 is TGTGCCATCAGCTCAAGCCCGTCAGGGTCCACCGGGGAGCTGTTTTTT. The rearrangement joins TRBV10-3 to TRBJ2-2; tentative D call: TRBD1 (5 bases). Germline V gene data show CDR1 as ENHRY and CDR2 as SYGVKD. Trimming cost V 6 bases and J 4 bases, with 18 bases left between them. The CDR3 totals 16 residues.

The V call is TRBV4-1, the J call TRBJ2-3; tentatively, D is TRBD1 or TRBD2 (6 bases each). This CDR3 is built from 19 residues. V lost 4 bases and J 1 base, leaving 24 bases between the germline ends. Germline V CDR1 and CDR2: MGHRA, YSYEKL. The DNA of the CDR3 is TGCGCCAGCAGCCGATCCATCGGTAGGGGGGTCGGGGGCACAGATACGCAGTATTTT. Translating it yields CASSRSIGRGVGGTDTQYF.

J is TRBJ2-5 and V is TRBV5-1; D remains unclear. The CDR3 sequence is 15 residues long. Germline lookup yields CDR1 SGHRS and CDR2 YFSETQ. Trimming removed 0 bases at V and 4 bases at J, with 13 bases between. The CDR3 DNA is TGCGCCAGCAGCTTGGGGACGGTAGAGCTAGAGACCCAGTACTTC. Protein: CASSLGTVELETQYF.

This chain links TRBV11-3 with TRBJ2-2; tentatively, D is TRBD1 (5 bases). Between the trimmed V and J ends, which lost 0 bases and 5 bases, there was a span of 13 bases. The CDR3 sequence is 16 residues long. Germline-derived CDR1 and CDR2 are SGHNT and YENEEA. In nucleotides, the CDR3 is TGTGCCAGCAGCTTAGACGCGACAGTGGGAACCGGGGAGCTGTTTTTT. It translates to CASSLDATVGTGELFF.

On this clone: Distinct nucleotide sequences in the sample also encode this CDR3. This chain uses TRBV7-9 with TRBJ2-1; D is uncertain. Looked up from germline, CDR1 is SEHNR and CDR2 is FQNEAQ (reference sequence). The V end lost 3 bases, the J end lost 6 bases, and 3 bases lay between the germline ends. There are 11 residues in the CDR3. The CDR3, as DNA: TGTGCCAGCAGCTTGTCCAATGAGCAGTTCTTC. Its translation: CASSLSNEQFF.

The genes are TRBV6-6 and TRBJ2-7; D gene ambiguous. The germline V gene encodes CDR1 MNHNY and CDR2 SVGAGI (reference sequence). Trimming removed 0 bases from V and 2 bases from J, with 5 bases in between. This CDR3 has 13 amino acids. The CDR3, as DNA: TGTGCCAGCAGTTACTCGACGGCCTACGAGCAGTACTTC. Translating gives CASSYSTAYEQYF.

This clone was counted a single time. The chain has TRBV6-1 and TRBJ1-5, with 7 positions matching TRBD1. V lost 4 bases, J lost 4 bases, and 4 bases stayed unmatched. The CDR3 contains 14 residues. Germline V CDR1 and CDR2: MNHNS, SASEGT. CDR3 protein: CASSARDRNQPQHF. CDR3 coding DNA: TGTGCCAGCAGTGCCCGGGACAGAAATCAGCCCCAGCATTTT.

The chain employs TRBV30 and TRBJ2-5, with TRBD2 as a possible D gene (5 bases). The germline CDR1 and CDR2 sequences are GTSNPN and SVGIG (reference sequence). This CDR3 has 14 residues. V was trimmed by 0 bases and J by 0 bases, leaving 8 bases between them. DNA for the CDR3: TGTGCCTGGAGTGTACGAGGGAACCAAGAGACCCAGTACTTC. Amino acids: CAWSVRGNQETQYF. The whole variable domain, remainder taken from reference TRBV30 and TRBJ2-5, is SQTIHQWPATLVQPVGSPLSLECTVEGTSNPNLYWYRQAAGRGLQLLFYSVGIGQISSEVPQNLSASRPQDRQFILSSKKLLLSDSGFYLCAWSVRGNQETQYFGPGTRLLVL.

V usage is TRBV10-3 and J usage is TRBJ2-1; possible D gene TRBD2, 5 bases. Trimming cost V 10 bases and J 4 bases, with 14 bases left between them. The V gene's germline CDR1 is ENHRY and CDR2 SYGVKD. This CDR3 contains 13 residues. CDR3 amino acids: CATGLPGYNEQFF. In nucleotides, the CDR3 is TGTGCCACCGGACTCCCCGGGTACAATGAGCAGTTCTTC.